Listed here are 3 T cell receptor beta chains from one sample, sequenced in a study of identical twins. In TCRdb, the 5' RACE reads were re-called with MiXCR into one record per CDR3 protein. The sample records hundreds of thousands of distinct CDR3 sequences, more than 6.5% being singletons. This sample also appeared in a second study, on yellow fever vaccine responses in identical twins.

Sequencing was performed on PBMCs. These receptors were taken from a woman between 18 and 29 years old in good health.

This clonotype was recorded many times. This rearrangement joins TRBV5-1 to TRBJ2-1, with D possibly matching TRBD1 (6 bases). CDR3 length equals 15 residues. The V end was cut by 4 bases, the J end by 8 bases, with 19 bases between. Germline V gene sequence: CDR1 SGHRS, CDR2 YFSETQ. The DNA of the CDR3 is TGCGCCAGCAGCAGCGCAGGGGCGCAGATCTATGAGCAGTTCTTC. It is translated as CASSSAGAQIYEQFF.

There are a few counts of this clonotype. The chain links TRBV7-9 to TRBJ2-1, with 11 nucleotides matching TRBD2. V dropped 5 bases and J dropped 7; count of bases not matched to a gene: 4. Germline CDR1 SEHNR, CDR2 FQNEAQ (reference sequence). CDR3 size: 14 residues. The CDR3 DNA is TGTGCCAGCAGCCCATGGACTAGCGGGAATGAGCAGTTCTTC. It codes for CASSPWTSGNEQFF.

This clonotype was counted many times. This chain links TRBV7-8 with TRBJ2-1; no definite D call. Germline V lookup: CDR1 SGHVS, CDR2 FQNEAQ. V was cut by 1 base and J by 0 bases, with 10 bases left in between. The CDR3 is 16 amino acids. Written as DNA, the CDR3 is TGTGCCAGCAGCTTAGGCCGCACGAGCTCCTACAATGAGCAGTTCTTC. This sequence encodes CASSLGRTSSYNEQFF.